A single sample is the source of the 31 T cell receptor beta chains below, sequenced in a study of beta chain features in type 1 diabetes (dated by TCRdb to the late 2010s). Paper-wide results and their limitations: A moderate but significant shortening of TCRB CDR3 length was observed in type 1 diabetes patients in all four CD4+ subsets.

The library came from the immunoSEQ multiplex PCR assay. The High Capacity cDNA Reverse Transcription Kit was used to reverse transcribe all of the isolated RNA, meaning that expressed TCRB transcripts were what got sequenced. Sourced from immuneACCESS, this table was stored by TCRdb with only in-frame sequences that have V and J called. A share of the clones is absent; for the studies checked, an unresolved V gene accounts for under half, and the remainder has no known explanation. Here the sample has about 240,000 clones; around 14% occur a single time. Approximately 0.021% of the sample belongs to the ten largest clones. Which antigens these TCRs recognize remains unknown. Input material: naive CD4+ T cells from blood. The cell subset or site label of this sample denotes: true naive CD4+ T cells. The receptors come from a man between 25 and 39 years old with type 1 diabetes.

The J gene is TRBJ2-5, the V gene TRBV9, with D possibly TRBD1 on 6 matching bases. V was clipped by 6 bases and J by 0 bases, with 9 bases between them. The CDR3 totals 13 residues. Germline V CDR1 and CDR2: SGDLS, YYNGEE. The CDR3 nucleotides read TGTGCCAGCACAAGGACAGACCAAGAGACCCAGTACTTC. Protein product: CASTRTDQETQYF.

CDR3 nucleotide sequence: TGTGCCAGCAGCTTAGGTTCAAGCGGGGGGCTGGATGAGCAGTTCTTC. It specifies CASSLGSSGGLDEQFF. This chain uses TRBV7-9 with TRBJ2-1, with TRBD2 matching 9 bases. Germline CDR1 reads SEHNR; CDR2 reads FQNEAQ (reference sequence). The CDR3 has 16 residues. With V trimmed by 1 base and J by 8 bases, 9 bases remained unmatched.

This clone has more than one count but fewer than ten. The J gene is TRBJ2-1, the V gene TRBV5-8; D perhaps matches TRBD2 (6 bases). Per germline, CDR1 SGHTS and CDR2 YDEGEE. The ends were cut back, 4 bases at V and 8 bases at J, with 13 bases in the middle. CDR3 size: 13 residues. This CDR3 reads CASSLLWGDEQFF. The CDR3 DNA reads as TGTGCCAGCAGCCTACTTTGGGGGGATGAGCAGTTCTTC.

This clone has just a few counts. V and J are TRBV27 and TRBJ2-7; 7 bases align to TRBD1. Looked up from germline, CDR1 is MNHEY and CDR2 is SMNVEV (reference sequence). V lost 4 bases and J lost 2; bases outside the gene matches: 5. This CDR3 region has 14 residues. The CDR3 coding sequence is TGTGCCAGCAGTTCCCCCGGGACAGCCTACGAGCAGTACTTC. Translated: CASSSPGTAYEQYF.

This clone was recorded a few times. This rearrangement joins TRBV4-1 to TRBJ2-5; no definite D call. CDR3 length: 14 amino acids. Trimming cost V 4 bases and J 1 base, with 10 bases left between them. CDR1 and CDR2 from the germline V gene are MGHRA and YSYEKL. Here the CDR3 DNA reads TGCGCCAGCAGCCTCGCCAACGGCCAAGAGACCCAGTACTTC. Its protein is CASSLANGQETQYF.

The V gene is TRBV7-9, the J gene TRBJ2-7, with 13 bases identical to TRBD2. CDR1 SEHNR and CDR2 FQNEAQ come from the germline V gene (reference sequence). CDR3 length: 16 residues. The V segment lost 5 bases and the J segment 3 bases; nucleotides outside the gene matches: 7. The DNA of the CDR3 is TGTGCCAGCAGCCGAACCGGACTAGCGGGGGTCTACGAGCAGTACTTC. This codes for CASSRTGLAGVYEQYF. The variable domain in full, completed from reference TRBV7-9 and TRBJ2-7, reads DTGVSQNPRHKITKRGQNVTFRCDPISEHNRLYWYRQTLGQGPEFLTYFQNEAQLEKSRLLSDRFSAERPKGSFSTLEIQRTEQGDSAMYLCASSRTGLAGVYEQYFGPGTRLTVT.

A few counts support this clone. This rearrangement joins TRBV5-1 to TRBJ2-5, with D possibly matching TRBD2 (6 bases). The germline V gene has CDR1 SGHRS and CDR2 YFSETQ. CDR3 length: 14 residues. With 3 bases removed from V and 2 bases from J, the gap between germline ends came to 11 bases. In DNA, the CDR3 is TGCGCCAGCAGCTCAGGGACTCCACAAGAGACCCAGTACTTC. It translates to CASSSGTPQETQYF.

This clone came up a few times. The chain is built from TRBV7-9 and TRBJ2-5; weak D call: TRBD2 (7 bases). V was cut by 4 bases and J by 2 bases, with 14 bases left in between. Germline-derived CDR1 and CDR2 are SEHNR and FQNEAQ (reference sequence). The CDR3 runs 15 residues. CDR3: CASSWGGGGQETQYF. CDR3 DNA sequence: TGTGCCAGCAGCTGGGGAGGGGGAGGTCAAGAGACCCAGTACTTC.

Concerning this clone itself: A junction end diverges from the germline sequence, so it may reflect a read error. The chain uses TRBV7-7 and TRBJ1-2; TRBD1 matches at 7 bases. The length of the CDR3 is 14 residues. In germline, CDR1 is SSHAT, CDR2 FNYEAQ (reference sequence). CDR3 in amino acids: CASSFGQDSYGYTF. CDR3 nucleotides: TGTGCTAGCAGCTTCGGACAGGACTCGTATGGCTACACCTTC.

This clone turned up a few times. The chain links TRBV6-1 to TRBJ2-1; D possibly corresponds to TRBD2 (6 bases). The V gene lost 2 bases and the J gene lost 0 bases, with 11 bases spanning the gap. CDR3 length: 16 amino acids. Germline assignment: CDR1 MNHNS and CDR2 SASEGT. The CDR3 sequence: CASSEPGGSSYNEQFF. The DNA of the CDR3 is TGTGCCAGCAGTGAACCTGGGGGGAGCTCCTACAATGAGCAGTTCTTC.

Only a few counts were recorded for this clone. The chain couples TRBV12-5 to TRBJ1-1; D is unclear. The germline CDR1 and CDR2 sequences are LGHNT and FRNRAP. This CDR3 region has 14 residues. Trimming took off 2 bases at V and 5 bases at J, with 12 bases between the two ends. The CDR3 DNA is TGTGCTAGTGGTTTGTTGTCGGCCGGGACTGAAGCTTTCTTT. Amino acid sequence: CASGLLSAGTEAFF.

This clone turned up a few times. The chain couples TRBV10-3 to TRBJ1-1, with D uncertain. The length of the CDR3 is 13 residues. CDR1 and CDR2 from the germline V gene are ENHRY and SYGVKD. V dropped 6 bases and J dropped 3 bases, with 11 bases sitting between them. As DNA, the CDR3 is TGTGCCATCAGCCGTAACGAGGACACTGAAGCTTTCTTT. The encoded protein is CAISRNEDTEAFF.

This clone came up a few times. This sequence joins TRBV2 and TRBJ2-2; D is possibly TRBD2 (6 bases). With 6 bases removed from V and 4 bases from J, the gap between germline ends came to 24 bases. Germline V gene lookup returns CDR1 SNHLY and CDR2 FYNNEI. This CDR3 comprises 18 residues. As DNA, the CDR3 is TGTGCCAGCAGGGGGCCCTCCCGGGCCCTGGGGGGCACCGGGGAGCTGTTTTTT. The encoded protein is CASRGPSRALGGTGELFF.

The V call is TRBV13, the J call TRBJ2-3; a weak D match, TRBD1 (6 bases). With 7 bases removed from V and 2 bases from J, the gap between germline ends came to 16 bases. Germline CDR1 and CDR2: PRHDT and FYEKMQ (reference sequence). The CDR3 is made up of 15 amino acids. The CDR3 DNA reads TGTGCCAGCATCCAGGGGTCCACGGACACAGATACGCAGTATTTT. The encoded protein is CASIQGSTDTDTQYF. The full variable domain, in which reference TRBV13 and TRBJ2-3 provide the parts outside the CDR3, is AAGVIQSPRHLIKEKRETATLKCYPIPRHDTVYWYQQGPGQDPQFLISFYEKMQSDKGSIPDRFSAQQFSDYHSELNMSSLELGDSALYFCASIQGSTDTDTQYFGPGTRLTVL.

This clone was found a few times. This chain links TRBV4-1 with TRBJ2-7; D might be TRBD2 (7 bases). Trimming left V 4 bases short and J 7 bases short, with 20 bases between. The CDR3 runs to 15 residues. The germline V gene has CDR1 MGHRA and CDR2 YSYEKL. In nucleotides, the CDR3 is TGCGCCAGCAGCCCCGAACTTCGGGGGGCGGGTGAGCAGTACTTC. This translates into CASSPELRGAGEQYF.

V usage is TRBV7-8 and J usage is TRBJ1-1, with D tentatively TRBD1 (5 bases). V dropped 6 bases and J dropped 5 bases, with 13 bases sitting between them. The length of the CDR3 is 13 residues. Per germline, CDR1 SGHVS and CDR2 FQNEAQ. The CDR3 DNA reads TGTGCCAGCAGACCAGCCACAGGTACTGAAGCTTTCTTT. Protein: CASRPATGTEAFF.

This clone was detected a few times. CDR3 sequence (DNA): TGTGCCAGCAGCTTAGGCGGGGGTAACACCGGGGAGCTGTTTTTT. Residues: CASSLGGGNTGELFF. The chain carries TRBV7-2 and TRBJ2-2, with TRBD2 matching over 7 bases. The ends lost 1 base at V and 2 bases at J; junction bases unmatched: 1. Germline assignment: CDR1 SGHTA and CDR2 FQGNSA. This CDR3 contains 15 residues. Full variable domain (rest looked up from reference TRBV7-2 and TRBJ2-2): GAGVSQSPSNKVTEKGKDVELRCDPISGHTALYWYRQSLGQGLEFLIYFQGNSAPDKSGLPSDRFSAERTGGSVSTLTIQRTQQEDSAVYLCASSLGGGNTGELFFGEGSRLTVL.

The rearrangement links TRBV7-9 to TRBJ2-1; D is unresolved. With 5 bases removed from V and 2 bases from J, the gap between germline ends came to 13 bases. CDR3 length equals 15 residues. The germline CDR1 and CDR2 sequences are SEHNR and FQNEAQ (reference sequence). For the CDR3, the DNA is TGTGCCAGCAGCACGAGAGGTGACGCCTACAATGAGCAGTTCTTC. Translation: CASSTRGDAYNEQFF.

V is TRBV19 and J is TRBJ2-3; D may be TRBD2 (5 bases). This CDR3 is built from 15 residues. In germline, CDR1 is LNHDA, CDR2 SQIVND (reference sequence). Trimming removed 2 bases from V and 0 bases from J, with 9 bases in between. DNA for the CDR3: TGTGCCAGTAGTATACTAGCAGAAAGCACAGATACGCAGTATTTT. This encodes CASSILAESTDTQYF.

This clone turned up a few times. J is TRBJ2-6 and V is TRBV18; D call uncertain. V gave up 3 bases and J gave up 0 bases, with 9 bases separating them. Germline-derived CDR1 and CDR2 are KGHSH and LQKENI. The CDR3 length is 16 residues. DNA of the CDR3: TGTGCCAGCTCACCGGTCGCGAGCTCTGGGGCCAACGTCCTGACTTTC. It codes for CASSPVASSGANVLTF.

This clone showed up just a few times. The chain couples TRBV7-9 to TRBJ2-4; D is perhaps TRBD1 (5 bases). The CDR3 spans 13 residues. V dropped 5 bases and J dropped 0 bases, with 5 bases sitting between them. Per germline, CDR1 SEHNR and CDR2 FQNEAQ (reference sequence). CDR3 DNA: TGTGCCAGCAGCGACAGAGCCAAAAACATTCAGTACTTC. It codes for CASSDRAKNIQYF. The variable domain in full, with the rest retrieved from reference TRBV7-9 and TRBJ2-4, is DTGVSQNPRHKITKRGQNVTFRCDPISEHNRLYWYRQTLGQGPEFLTYFQNEAQLEKSRLLSDRFSAERPKGSFSTLEIQRTEQGDSAMYLCASSDRAKNIQYFGAGTRLSVL.

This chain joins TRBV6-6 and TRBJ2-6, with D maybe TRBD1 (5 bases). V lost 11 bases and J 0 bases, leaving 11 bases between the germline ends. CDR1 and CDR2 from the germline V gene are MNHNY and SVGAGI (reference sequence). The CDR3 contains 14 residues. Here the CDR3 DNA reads TGTGCCGCCCGTACAGGCTCTGGGGCCAACGTCCTGACTTTC. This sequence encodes CAARTGSGANVLTF.

The CDR3 region is CASSKGGFFTDTQYF. CDR3 DNA: TGTGCCAGTAGTAAGGGCGGGTTCTTCACAGATACGCAGTATTTT. V and J are TRBV19 and TRBJ2-3; perhaps TRBD2 as D (5 bases). The CDR3 totals 15 residues. Germline V lookup: CDR1 LNHDA, CDR2 SQIVND (reference sequence). The V end was cut by 4 bases, the J end by 2 bases, with 13 bases between.

CDR3 region: CSARAGGGYTF. CDR3 nucleotide sequence: TGCAGTGCTAGGGCGGGGGGTGGCTACACCTTC. The chain links TRBV20-1 to TRBJ1-2; D possibly corresponds to TRBD1 (5 bases). This CDR3 has 11 amino acids. Trimming removed 3 bases from V and 7 bases from J, with 9 bases in between. Germline CDR1 is DFQATT and CDR2 is SNEGSKA (reference sequence).

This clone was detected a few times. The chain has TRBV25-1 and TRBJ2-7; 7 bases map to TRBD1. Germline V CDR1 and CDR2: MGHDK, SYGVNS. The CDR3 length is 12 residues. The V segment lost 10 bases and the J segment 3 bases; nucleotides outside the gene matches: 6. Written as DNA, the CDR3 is TGTGCCACCGGGACAGAAAGCTACGAGCAGTACTTC. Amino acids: CATGTESYEQYF.

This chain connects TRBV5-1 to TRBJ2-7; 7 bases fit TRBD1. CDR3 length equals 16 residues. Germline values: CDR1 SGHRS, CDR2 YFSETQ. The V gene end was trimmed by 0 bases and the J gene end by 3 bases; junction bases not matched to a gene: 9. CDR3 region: CASSLDGDRAIYEQYF. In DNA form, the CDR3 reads TGCGCCAGCAGCTTGGACGGTGACAGGGCGATCTACGAGCAGTACTTC. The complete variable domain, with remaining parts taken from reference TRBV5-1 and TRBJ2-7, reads KAGVTQTPRYLIKTRGQQVTLSCSPISGHRSVSWYQQTPGQGLQFLFEYFSETQRNKGNFPGRFSGRQFSNSRSEMNVSTLELGDSALYLCASSLDGDRAIYEQYFGPGTRLTVT.

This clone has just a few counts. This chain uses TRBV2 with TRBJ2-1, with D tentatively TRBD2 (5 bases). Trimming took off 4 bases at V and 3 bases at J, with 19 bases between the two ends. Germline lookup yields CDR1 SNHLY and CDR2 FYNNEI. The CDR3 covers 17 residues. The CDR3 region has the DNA TGTGCCAGCAGTGCGGATCGAGGACTCCGGCGCTACAATGAGCAGTTCTTC. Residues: CASSADRGLRRYNEQFF.

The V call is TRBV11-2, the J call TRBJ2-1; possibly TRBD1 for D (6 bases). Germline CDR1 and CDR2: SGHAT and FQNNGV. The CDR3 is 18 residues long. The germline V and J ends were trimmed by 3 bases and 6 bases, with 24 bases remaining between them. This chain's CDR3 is CASSFPISRGITANEQFF. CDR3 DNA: TGTGCCAGCAGCTTTCCGATATCGAGGGGGATAACGGCCAATGAGCAGTTCTTC.

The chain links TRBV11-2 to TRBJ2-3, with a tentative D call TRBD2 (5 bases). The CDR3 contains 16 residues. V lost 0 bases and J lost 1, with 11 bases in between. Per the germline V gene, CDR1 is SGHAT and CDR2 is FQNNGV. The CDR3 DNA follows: TGTGCCAGCAGCTTAGAATCAGCCGGGGGCACAGATACGCAGTATTTT. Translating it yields CASSLESAGGTDTQYF.

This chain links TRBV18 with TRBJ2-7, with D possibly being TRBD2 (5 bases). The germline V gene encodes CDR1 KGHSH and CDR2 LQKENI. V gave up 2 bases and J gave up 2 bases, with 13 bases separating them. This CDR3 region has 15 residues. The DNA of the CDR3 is TGTGCCAGCTCACCAGATCGGGTCGGGACCTACGAGCAGTACTTC. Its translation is CASSPDRVGTYEQYF.

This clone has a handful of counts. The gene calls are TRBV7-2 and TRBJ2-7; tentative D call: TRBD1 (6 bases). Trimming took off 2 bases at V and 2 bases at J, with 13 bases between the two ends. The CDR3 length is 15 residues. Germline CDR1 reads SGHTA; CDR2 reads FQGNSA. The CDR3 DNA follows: TGTGCCAGCAGCTTAAGAGGGGGAATTCCCTACGAGCAGTACTTC. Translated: CASSLRGGIPYEQYF.